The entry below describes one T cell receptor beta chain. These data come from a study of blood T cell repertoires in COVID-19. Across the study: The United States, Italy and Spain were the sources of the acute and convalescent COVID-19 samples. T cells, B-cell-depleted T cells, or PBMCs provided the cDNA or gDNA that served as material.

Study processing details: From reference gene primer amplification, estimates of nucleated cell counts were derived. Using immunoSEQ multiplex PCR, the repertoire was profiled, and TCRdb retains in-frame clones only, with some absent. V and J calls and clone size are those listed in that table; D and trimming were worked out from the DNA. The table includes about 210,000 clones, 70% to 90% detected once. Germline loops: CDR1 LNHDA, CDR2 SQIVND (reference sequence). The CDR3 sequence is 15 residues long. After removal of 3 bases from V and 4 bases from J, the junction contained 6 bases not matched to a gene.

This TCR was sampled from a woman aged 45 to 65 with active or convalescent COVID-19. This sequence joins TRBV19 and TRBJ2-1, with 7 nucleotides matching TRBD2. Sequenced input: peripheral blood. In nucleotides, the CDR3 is TGTGCCAGTAGTATCCGGGAGGATATTTACAATGAGCAGTTCTTC. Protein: CASSIREDIYNEQFF.